This TCR beta chain came from a study of cytotoxic CD8 clonotypes in ibrutinib-treated CLL. The wider study: Enrolment comprised over ten relapsed/refractory and around 15 treatment-naive patients; under 18 were IGHV unmutated. Findings and caveats of the study: Few clonotypes were public, and these shrank or held steady under treatment. Exceeding age-matched healthy donors, baseline clonality also tracked the counts of circulating CD8+ T cells. The study found clonality rose at ibrutinib response, then fell toward baseline at progression.

Sequencing used immunoSEQ multiplex PCR; TCRdb keeps in-frame clones, though not all of them. This table has more than 12,000 clones, 55% to 75% appearing once. A remark on this clone: Its specificity is not known.

Germline CDR1 reads SGDLS; CDR2 reads YYNGEE. The CDR3 length is 13 residues. The V gene lost 3 bases and the J gene lost 8 bases, with 14 bases spanning the gap. The starting material was PBMCs, obtained before ibrutinib treatment. This receptor was identified in a human donor with chronic lymphocytic leukemia. V is TRBV9 and J is TRBJ1-1; D possibly corresponds to TRBD1 (5 bases). The CDR3 DNA reads as TGTGCCAGCAGCGCCGGGGACCGCCGGGAAGCTTTCTTT. Residues: CASSAGDRREAFF. Using reference TRBV9 and TRBJ1-1 for the parts outside the CDR3, the full variable domain is DSGVTQTPKHLITATGQRVTLRCSPRSGDLSVYWYQQSLDQGLQFLIQYYNGEERAKGNILERFSAQQFPDLHSELNLSSLELGDSALYFCASSAGDRREAFFGQGTRLTVV.